Listed below are T cell receptor beta chains from one sample, sequenced in a study of blood T cell repertoires in COVID-19. Measured with immunoSEQ multiplex PCR; TCRdb has only the in-frame clones, and not every one. The data show 83,000 or so clones, around nine tenths seen once. The sequenced sample was peripheral blood. These receptors were obtained from a man older than 75 with active or convalescent COVID-19. Each CDR3 is given with its conserved first and last residue.

cdr3_aa	v_call	j_call
CASSLVLRTGLFNQPQHF	TRBV7-8	TRBJ1-5
CASSYRQGTPGTQYF	TRBV6-2/TRBV6-3	TRBJ2-5
CASSQQTAYGYTF	TRBV14	TRBJ1-2
CASSFLEEAANEKLFF	TRBV5-6	TRBJ1-4
CASSQSGGVSNYGYTF	TRBV3-1/TRBV3-2	TRBJ1-2
CASSQGTRQETQYF	TRBV5-4	TRBJ2-5
CASSATGGAGNQPQHF	TRBV6-1	TRBJ1-5
CASSLFGGRYNEQFF	TRBV5-1	TRBJ2-1
CASSGDRLNSPLHF	TRBV2	TRBJ1-6
CASSFQAAEKLFF	TRBV27	TRBJ1-4
CASSPEQIGQGDGYTF	TRBV18	TRBJ1-2
CASSSGTGGGQPQHF	TRBV2	TRBJ1-5
CSVDGREAGGGTDTQYF	TRBV29-1	TRBJ2-3
CASSPGGDLDEKLFF	TRBV19	TRBJ1-4
CASSIRVPNSPLHF	TRBV5-4	TRBJ1-6
CASSWDLNTEAFF	TRBV7-6	TRBJ1-1
CASSPDRNSGNTIYF	TRBV10-1	TRBJ1-3
CASSLGGSYGYTF	TRBV28	TRBJ1-2
CASSLSNYGYTF	TRBV9	TRBJ1-2
CASSADRGRGSPLHF	TRBV7-8	TRBJ1-6
CASSLKLGAPGTEAFF	TRBV11-3	TRBJ1-1
CASSLSYNEQFF	TRBV5-1	TRBJ2-1
CATSAPGYNQPQHF	TRBV24-1	TRBJ1-5
CASSEQGTEAFF	TRBV19	TRBJ1-1
CASSISAGTGGYTDTQYF	TRBV19	TRBJ2-3
CASSMGTSVVTQYF	TRBV11-2	TRBJ2-3
CASSLRGQGSGNTIYF	TRBV5-1	TRBJ1-3
CASSLLANTEAFF	TRBV7-8	TRBJ1-1
CASRGQGVGELFF	TRBV12-3/TRBV12-4	TRBJ2-2
CASISSGRVGEQFF	TRBV6-5	TRBJ2-1
CASRRPSRRGWSYNEQFF	TRBV25-1	TRBJ2-1
CASSLGGGIETQYF	TRBV11-3	TRBJ2-5
CASSDPRDRGFNEQFF	TRBV6-1	TRBJ2-1
CASRPGGVVGTEAFF	TRBV6-5	TRBJ1-1
CASSPLAGKNIQYF	TRBV6-5	TRBJ2-4
CASSFRDRNEKLFF	TRBV27	TRBJ1-4
CASSQGRNSPLHF	TRBV3-1/TRBV3-2	TRBJ1-6
CASSQQGVRTEAFF	TRBV6-5	TRBJ1-1
CASSGANEKLFF	TRBV11-2	TRBJ1-4
CATSRDRNYGYTF	TRBV15	TRBJ1-2
CASSRTGPGANVLTF	TRBV19	TRBJ2-6
CASSSTQLPGGQFF	TRBV28	TRBJ2-1
CASSEREGAKNIQYF	TRBV2	TRBJ2-4
CASSLDRNTGELFF	TRBV5-1	TRBJ2-2
CASSLSGSNTGELFF	TRBV5-1	TRBJ2-2
CASSFSAGTNEKLFF	TRBV5-1	TRBJ1-4
CASSLAGRPDTQYF	TRBV7-2	TRBJ2-3
CASSLMDRGDGYTF	TRBV7-9	TRBJ1-2